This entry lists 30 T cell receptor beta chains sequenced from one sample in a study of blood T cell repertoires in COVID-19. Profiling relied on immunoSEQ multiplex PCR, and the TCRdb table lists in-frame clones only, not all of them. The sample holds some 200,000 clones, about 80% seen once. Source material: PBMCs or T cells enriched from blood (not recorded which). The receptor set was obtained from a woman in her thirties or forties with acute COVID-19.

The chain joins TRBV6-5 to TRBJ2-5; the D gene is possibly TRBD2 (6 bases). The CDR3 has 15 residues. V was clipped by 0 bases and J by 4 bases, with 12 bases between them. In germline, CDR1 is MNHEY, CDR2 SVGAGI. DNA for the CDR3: TGTGCCAGCAGTTACTCAGGAGGGGCGCTAGAGACCCAGTACTTC. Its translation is CASSYSGGALETQYF.

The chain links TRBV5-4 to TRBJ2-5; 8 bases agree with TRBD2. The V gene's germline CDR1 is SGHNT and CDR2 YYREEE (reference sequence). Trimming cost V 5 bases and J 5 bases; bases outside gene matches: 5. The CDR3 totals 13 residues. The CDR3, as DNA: TGTGCCAGCAGTCTACCGGGGGGGGAGACCCAGTACTTC. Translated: CASSLPGGETQYF.

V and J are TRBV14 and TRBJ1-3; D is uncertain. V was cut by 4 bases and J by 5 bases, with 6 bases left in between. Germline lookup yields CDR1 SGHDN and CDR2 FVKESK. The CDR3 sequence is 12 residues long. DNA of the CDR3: TGTGCCAGCAGCCCGAGGAGAAACACCATATATTTT. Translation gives CASSPRRNTIYF.

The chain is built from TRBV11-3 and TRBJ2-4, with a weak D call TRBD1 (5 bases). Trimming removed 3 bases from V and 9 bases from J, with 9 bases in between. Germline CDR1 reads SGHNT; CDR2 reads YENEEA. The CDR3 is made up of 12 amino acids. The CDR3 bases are TGTGCCAGCAGCTTGGGTACAGGCATTCAGTACTTC. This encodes CASSLGTGIQYF.

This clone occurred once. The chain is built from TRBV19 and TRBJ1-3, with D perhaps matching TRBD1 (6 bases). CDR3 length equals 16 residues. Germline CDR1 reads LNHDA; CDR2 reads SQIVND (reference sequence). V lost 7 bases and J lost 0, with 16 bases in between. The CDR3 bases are TGTGCCAGTACCCCGGGACAAGGATCCTCTGGAAACACCATATATTTT. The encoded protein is CASTPGQGSSGNTIYF.

The CDR3 bases are TGTGCCAGCAGTTTAGCGGGAGGGTACCAAGAGACCCAGTACTTC. It specifies CASSLAGGYQETQYF. The chain has TRBV28 and TRBJ2-5; 9 positions agree with TRBD2. The CDR3 extends over 15 amino acids. CDR1 is MDHEN and CDR2 is SYDVKM in the germline V gene. Unmatched junction bases numbered 1, after V lost 2 bases and J lost 0 bases.

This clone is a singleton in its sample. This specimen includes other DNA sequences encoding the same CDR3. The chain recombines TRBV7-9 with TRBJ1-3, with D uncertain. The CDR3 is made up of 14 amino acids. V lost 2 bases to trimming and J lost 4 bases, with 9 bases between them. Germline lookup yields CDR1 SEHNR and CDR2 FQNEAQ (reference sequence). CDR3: CASSLRGLGNTIYF. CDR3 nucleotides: TGTGCCAGCAGCTTACGAGGGTTAGGAAACACCATATATTTT.

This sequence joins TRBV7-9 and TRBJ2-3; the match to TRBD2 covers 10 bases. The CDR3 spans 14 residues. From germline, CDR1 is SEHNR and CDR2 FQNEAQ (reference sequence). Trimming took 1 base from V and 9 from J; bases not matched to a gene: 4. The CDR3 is CASSLERGGKTQYF. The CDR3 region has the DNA TGTGCCAGCAGCTTAGAGCGGGGGGGAAAGACGCAGTATTTT.

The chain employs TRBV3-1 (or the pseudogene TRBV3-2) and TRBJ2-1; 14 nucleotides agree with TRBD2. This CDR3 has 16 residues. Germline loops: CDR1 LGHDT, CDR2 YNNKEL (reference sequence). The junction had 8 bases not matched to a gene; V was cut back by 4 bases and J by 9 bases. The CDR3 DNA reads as TGTGCCAGCAGCCCACGACTAGCGGGGGGGCATTCTGAGCAGTTCTTC. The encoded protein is CASSPRLAGGHSEQFF.

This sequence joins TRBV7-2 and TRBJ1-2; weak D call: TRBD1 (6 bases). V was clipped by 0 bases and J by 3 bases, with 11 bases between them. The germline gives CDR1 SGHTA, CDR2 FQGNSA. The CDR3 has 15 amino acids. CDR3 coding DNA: TGTGCCAGCAGCTTAGCTTCGGGGGGCTACTATGGCTACACCTTC. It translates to CASSLASGGYYGYTF.

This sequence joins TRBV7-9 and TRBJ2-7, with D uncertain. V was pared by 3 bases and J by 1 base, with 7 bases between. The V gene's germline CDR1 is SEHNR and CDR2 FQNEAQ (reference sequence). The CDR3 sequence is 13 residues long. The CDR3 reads CASSFSPSYEQYF. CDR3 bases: TGTGCCAGCAGCTTCTCCCCTTCCTACGAGCAGTACTTC. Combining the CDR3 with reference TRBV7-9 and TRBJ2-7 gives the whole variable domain DTGVSQNPRHKITKRGQNVTFRCDPISEHNRLYWYRQTLGQGPEFLTYFQNEAQLEKSRLLSDRFSAERPKGSFSTLEIQRTEQGDSAMYLCASSFSPSYEQYFGPGTRLTVT.

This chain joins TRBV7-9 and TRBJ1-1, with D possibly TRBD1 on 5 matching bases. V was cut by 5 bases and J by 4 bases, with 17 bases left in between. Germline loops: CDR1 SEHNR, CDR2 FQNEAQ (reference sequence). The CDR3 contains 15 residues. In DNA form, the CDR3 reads TGTGCCAGCAGCCCCCCGGGCAGGGTTGGCACTGAAGCTTTCTTT. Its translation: CASSPPGRVGTEAFF.

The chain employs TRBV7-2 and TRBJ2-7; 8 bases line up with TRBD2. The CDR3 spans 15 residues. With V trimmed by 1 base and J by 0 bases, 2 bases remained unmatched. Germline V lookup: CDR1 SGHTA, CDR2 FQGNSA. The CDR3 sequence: CASSLDAGGSYEQYF. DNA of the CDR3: TGTGCCAGCAGCTTAGATGCGGGAGGCTCCTACGAGCAGTACTTC.

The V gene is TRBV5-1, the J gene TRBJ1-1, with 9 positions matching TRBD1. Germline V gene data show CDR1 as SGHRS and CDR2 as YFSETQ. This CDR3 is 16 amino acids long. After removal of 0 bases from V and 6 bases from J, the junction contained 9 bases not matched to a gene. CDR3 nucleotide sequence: TGCGCCAGCAGCTTGGGGTCCGGGACAGGGCTGTCTGAAGCTTTCTTT. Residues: CASSLGSGTGLSEAFF.

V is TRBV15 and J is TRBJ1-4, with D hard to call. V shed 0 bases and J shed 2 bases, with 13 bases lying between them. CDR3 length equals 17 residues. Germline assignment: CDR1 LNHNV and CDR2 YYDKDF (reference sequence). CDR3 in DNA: TGTGCCACCAGCAGAGATCGGACTGTCGAGACTAATGAAAAACTGTTTTTT. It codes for CATSRDRTVETNEKLFF.

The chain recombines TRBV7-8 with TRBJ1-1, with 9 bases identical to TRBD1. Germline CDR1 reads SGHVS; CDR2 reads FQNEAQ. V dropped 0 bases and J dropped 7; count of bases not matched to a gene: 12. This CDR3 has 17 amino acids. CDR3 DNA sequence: TGTGCCAGCAGCTTAGCTGAGGTAGGGACAGGGAGCGGTGAAGCTTTCTTT. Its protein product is CASSLAEVGTGSGEAFF. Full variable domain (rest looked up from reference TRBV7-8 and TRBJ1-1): GAGVSQSPRYKVAKRGQDVALRCDPISGHVSLFWYQQALGQGPEFLTYFQNEAQLDKSGLPSDRFFAERPEGSVSTLKIQRTQQEDSAVYLCASSLAEVGTGSGEAFFGQGTRLTVV.

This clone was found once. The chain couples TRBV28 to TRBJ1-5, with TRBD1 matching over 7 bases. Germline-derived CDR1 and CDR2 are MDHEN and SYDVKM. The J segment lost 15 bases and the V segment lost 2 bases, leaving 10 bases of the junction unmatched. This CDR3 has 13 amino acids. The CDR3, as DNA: TGTGCCAGCAGTTTAGGGACAGCCTCTATGTCGCATTTT. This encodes CASSLGTASMSHF.

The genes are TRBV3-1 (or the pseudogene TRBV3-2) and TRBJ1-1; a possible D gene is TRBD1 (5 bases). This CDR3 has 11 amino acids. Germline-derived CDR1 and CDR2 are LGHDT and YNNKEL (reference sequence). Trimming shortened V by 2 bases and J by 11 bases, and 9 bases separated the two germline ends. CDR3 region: CASSQSGHAFF. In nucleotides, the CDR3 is TGTGCCAGCAGCCAATCAGGGCACGCTTTCTTT.

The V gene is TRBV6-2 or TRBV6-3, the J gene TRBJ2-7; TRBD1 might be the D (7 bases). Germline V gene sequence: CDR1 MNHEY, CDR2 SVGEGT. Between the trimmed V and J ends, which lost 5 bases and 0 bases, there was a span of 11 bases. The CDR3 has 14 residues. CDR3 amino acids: CASSRQGLSYEQYF. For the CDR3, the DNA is TGTGCCAGCAGTAGACAGGGACTCTCCTACGAGCAGTACTTC.

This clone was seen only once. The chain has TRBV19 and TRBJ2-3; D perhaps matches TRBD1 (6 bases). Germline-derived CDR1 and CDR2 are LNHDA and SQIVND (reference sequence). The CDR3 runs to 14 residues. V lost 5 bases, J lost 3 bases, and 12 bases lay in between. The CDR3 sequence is CASSPGHRTDTQYF. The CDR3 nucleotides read TGTGCCAGTAGTCCGGGACACCGGACAGATACGCAGTATTTT.

The DNA for the CDR3 is TGTGCCAGCTGCCATTCGGGACAGCCCACAGATACGCAGTATTTT. This codes for CASCHSGQPTDTQYF. The chain joins TRBV7-6 to TRBJ2-3, with 7 nucleotides matching TRBD1. This CDR3 is built from 15 residues. The germline gives CDR1 SGHVS, CDR2 FNYEAQ. With 8 bases clipped from V and 2 bases from J, the junction kept 10 bases outside the gene matches.

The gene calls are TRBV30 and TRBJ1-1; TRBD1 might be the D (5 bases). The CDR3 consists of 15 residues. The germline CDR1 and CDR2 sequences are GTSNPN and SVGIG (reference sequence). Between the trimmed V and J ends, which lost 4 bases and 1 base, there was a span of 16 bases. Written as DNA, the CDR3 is TGTGCCTGGATGGGGGGAGAAGGGGCGAACACTGAAGCTTTCTTT. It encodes CAWMGGEGANTEAFF.

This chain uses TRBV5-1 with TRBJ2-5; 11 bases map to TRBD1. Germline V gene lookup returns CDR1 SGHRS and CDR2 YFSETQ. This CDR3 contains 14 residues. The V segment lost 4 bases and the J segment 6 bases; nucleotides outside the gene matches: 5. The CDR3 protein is CASSQRTGGKTQYF. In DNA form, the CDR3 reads TGCGCCAGCAGCCAAAGGACAGGGGGCAAGACCCAGTACTTC.

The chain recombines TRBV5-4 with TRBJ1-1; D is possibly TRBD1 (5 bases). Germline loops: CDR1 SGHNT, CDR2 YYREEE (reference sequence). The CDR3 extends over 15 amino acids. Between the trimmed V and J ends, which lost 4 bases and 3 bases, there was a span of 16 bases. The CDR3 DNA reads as TGTGCCAGCAGCCCCGGGGCGGGGCAGGACACTGAAGCTTTCTTT. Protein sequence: CASSPGAGQDTEAFF.

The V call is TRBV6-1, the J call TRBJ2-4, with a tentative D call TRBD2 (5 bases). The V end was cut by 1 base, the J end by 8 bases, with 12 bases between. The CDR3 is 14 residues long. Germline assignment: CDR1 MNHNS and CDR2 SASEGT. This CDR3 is CASSEDQVRDIQYF. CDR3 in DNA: TGTGCCAGCAGTGAAGACCAGGTGCGGGACATTCAGTACTTC.

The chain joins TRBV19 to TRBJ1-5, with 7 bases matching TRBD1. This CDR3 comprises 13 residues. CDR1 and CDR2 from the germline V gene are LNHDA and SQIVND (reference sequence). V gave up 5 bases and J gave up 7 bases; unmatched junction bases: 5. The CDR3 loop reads CASSSQGGQPQHF. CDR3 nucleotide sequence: TGTGCCAGTAGTTCCCAGGGGGGCCAGCCCCAGCATTTT.

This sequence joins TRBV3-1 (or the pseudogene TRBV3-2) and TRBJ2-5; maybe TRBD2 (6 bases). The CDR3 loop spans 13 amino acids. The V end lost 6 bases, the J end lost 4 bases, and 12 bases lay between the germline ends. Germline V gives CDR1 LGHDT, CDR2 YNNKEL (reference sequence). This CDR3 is CASRPTSVETQYF. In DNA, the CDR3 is TGTGCCAGCAGGCCGACTAGTGTAGAGACCCAGTACTTC.

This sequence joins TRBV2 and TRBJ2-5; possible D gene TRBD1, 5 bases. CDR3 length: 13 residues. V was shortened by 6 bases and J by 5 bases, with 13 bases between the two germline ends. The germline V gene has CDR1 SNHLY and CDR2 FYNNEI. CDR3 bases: TGTGCCAGCAGGGCCGACAGCACGGAGACCCAGTACTTC. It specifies CASRADSTETQYF.

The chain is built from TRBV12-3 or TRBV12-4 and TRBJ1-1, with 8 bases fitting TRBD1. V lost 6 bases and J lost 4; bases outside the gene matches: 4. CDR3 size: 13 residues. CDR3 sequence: CASRRQGTTEAFF. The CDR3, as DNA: TGTGCCAGCAGAAGACAGGGGACCACTGAAGCTTTCTTT.

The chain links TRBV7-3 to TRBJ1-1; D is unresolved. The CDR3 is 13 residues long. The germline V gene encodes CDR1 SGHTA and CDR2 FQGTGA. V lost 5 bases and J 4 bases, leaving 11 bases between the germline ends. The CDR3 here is CASSPGGRTEAFF. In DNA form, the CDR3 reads TGTGCCAGCAGCCCCGGAGGTCGCACTGAAGCTTTCTTT. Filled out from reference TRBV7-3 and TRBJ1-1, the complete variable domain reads GAGVSQTPSNKVTEKGKYVELRCDPISGHTALYWYRQSLGQGPEFLIYFQGTGAADDSGLPNDRFFAVRPEGSVSTLKIQRTERGDSAVYLCASSPGGRTEAFFGQGTRLTVV.